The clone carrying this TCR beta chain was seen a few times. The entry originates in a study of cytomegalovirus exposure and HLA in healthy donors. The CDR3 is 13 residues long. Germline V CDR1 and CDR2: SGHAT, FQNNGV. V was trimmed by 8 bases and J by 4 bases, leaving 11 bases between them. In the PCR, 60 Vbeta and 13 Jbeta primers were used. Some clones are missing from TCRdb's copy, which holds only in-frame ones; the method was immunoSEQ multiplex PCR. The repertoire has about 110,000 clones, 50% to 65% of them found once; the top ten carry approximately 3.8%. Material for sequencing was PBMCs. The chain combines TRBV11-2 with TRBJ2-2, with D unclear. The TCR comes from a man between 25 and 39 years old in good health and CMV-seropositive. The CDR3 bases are TGTGCCAGCTACCAGGTACTCACCGGGGAGCTGTTTTTT. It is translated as CASYQVLTGELFF.